This T cell receptor beta chain was identified in a study of shared clonotypes between healthy human individuals. As for the study in general: There were three CD4 naive, three CD4 memory, two CD8 naive and one CD8 memory plates per donor. Study-wide results and caveats: Only blood was sampled; tissue repertoires likely differ.

A remark on this clone: Antigen unknown.

The CDR3 runs to 14 residues. Germline-derived CDR1 and CDR2 are SGHRS and YFSETQ. V was clipped by 4 bases and J by 6 bases, with 16 bases between them. Here immunoSEQ multiplex PCR was the method, and the copy in TCRdb shows in-frame clones only, minus some. The table lists some 2,500,000 clones, around 93% of them singletons. The sample comprised naive CD4+ T cells from PBMCs. Noted subset: CD45RA+ positively selected. The chain carries TRBV5-1 and TRBJ1-1; D may be TRBD1 (6 bases). The sequence was obtained from a man between 18 and 29 years old in good health. Some clones in this sample may be carry-over from other donors' samples. CDR3 in amino acids: CASSTTGAKAEAFF. The CDR3 nucleotides are TGCGCCAGCAGCACGACAGGCGCCAAGGCTGAAGCTTTCTTT.